Listed below are T cell receptor beta chains from one sample, sequenced in a study of blood T cell repertoires in COVID-19. Profiling relied on immunoSEQ multiplex PCR, and the TCRdb table lists in-frame clones only, not all of them. There are 120,000 or so clones in the sample; about four fifths occur only once, and roughly 4.3% lies in the top ten. Sequenced sample: peripheral blood. The receptors were gathered from a woman in her sixties or seventies with acute or convalescent COVID-19. The CDR3 runs from the conserved cysteine through the conserved F or W.

j_call v_call cdr3_aa
TRBJ1-2 TRBV10-3 CAVNQEDSPGYGYTF
TRBJ2-7 TRBV15 CATSRRGGYEQYF
TRBJ2-3 TRBV5-1 CASSLNSGGVTDTQYF
TRBJ1-6 TRBV6-1 CASSAVPPKFDNSPLHF
TRBJ2-1 TRBV7-8 CASSLRTQGSYNEQFF
TRBJ1-2 TRBV7-8 CASSLVVTGGSGYTF
TRBJ2-1 TRBV10-3 CAISDRGSSYNEQFF
TRBJ2-1 TRBV6-5 CASISAGGSYNEQFF
TRBJ1-1 TRBV5-5 CASSWSEDTEAFF
TRBJ2-7 TRBV16 CASSQAGQGDYEQYF
TRBJ1-1 TRBV11-2 CASSLDWGSEAFF
TRBJ1-5 TRBV5-1 CASSQGDNGNQPQHF
TRBJ2-5 TRBV7-9 CASSLGGGGAYQETQYF
TRBJ2-2 TRBV15 CATLRSGPNTGELFF
TRBJ1-3 TRBV6-5 CASSYSIPGIGNTIYF
TRBJ1-1 TRBV2 CASSEALTGEAFF
TRBJ2-3 TRBV7-2 CASSLVGQGADTQYF
TRBJ2-1 TRBV6-2/TRBV6-3 CASSRQGNPYNEQFF
TRBJ1-2 TRBV3-1/TRBV3-2 CASSQPHGGVYGYTF
TRBJ1-5 TRBV2 CASSVTGGYSNQPQHF
TRBJ2-3 TRBV11-2 CASSQRNPTTDTQYF
TRBJ2-3 TRBV29-1 CSVEGLAGGSTDTQYF
TRBJ2-1 TRBV4-1 CASSQSLAGALYNEQFF
TRBJ1-1 TRBV27 CASSSRVNTEAFF
TRBJ1-2 TRBV5-6 CASRLGQGSFGGYTF
TRBJ2-2 TRBV21-1 CASSKALGTGTLGTGELFF
TRBJ1-1 TRBV2 CASSDSGRDTEAFF
TRBJ1-1 TRBV6-5 CAIGTGGQNTEAFF
TRBJ2-3 TRBV2 CASTGLAGARDTQYF
TRBJ1-2 TRBV5-1 CASTDSAGYGYTF
TRBJ2-7 TRBV5-1 CASSYDMYEQYF
TRBJ1-1 TRBV6-5 CASSLGGWGTEAFF
TRBJ2-2 TRBV24-1 CATSDFGGNTGELFF
TRBJ2-1 TRBV11-3 CASSLAAGGQIVYNEQFF
TRBJ1-4 TRBV2 CASSERGSGGEMEKLFF
TRBJ2-3 TRBV11-3 CASSLLGGAPDTQYF
TRBJ1-5 TRBV7-8 CASSLGALEPQHF
TRBJ1-4 TRBV3-1/TRBV3-2 CASSLNTGGVEKLFF
TRBJ2-5 TRBV11-2 CASSLQETQYF
TRBJ1-2 TRBV18 CASSPGQAREGYTF
TRBJ1-4 TRBV5-5 CASSLGETGVRKLFF
TRBJ2-7 TRBV18 CASSPPSRLAGGREQYF
TRBJ1-3 TRBV7-9 CASSRGRDTIYF
TRBJ1-2 TRBV2 CAITPVYGYTF
TRBJ1-5 TRBV6-2/TRBV6-3 CASSYIRGGVRSNQPQHF
TRBJ1-4 TRBV14 CASSQGPRGEKLFF
TRBJ1-1 TRBV7-3 CASSSYTGDTEAFF
TRBJ1-1 TRBV6-5 CASSTPRTGVTEAFF
TRBJ2-7 TRBV18 CASSPRNPGISYEQYF
TRBJ2-1 TRBV29-1 CSVEDLGTGAYNEQFF
TRBJ2-1 TRBV30 CAWRGRGGPYNEQFF
TRBJ2-2 TRBV10-3 CAISWTEGFGGELFF
TRBJ1-2 TRBV10-3 CAIDSKGYYGYTF
TRBJ1-4 TRBV2 CASSDRDRRNF
TRBJ1-2 TRBV5-4 CASSPDSRGYTF